This passage covers 27 T cell receptor beta chains from one sample sequenced in a study of T-cell memory formation after mild COVID-19. TCRdb reanalysed the 5' RACE reads using MiXCR and keeps one entry per CDR3 protein. The repertoire has around 340,000 distinct CDR3 sequences, about a sixth of them found once; the top ten carry around 22%. What was sequenced was PBMCs or a T cell subset sorted from them (not recorded which). These receptors were collected from a man younger than 35 who had mild COVID-19 (a few samples of this study predate the infection). Cell type and time point are not known.

In DNA form, the CDR3 reads TGCGCCAGCAGCTTGTCACAGGGGGGTGAAAAACTGTTTTTT. Its translation is CASSLSQGGEKLFF. The chain carries TRBV5-1 and TRBJ1-4; 8 nucleotides align to TRBD1. The CDR3 is made up of 14 amino acids. The V segment lost 1 base and the J segment 7 bases; nucleotides outside the gene matches: 3. Germline lookup yields CDR1 SGHRS and CDR2 YFSETQ.

The chain joins TRBV12-3 or TRBV12-4 to TRBJ1-6, with unresolved D. With 5 bases removed from V and 8 bases from J, the gap between germline ends came to 10 bases. The CDR3 is made up of 13 amino acids. In DNA, the CDR3 is TGTGCCAGCAGTCCCCTCTTGGATTCACCCCTCCACTTT. Its protein product is CASSPLLDSPLHF.

This clonotype has more than one count but fewer than ten. V usage is TRBV5-6 and J usage is TRBJ2-7, with TRBD1 as a possible D gene (6 bases). The CDR3 covers 12 residues. Trimming stripped 0 bases from V and 7 bases from J, with 8 bases between. The germline CDR1 and CDR2 sequences are SGHDT and YYEEEE. The chain's CDR3 is CASSLEQGEQYV. In DNA form, the CDR3 reads TGTGCCAGCAGCTTGGAGCAGGGGGAGCAGTACGTC.

This clonotype was seen a few times. This chain uses TRBV9 with TRBJ1-2, with unresolved D. Germline CDR1 reads SGDLS; CDR2 reads YYNGEE. The CDR3 is made up of 15 amino acids. V was shortened by 3 bases and J by 7 bases, with 19 bases between the two germline ends. For the CDR3, the DNA is TGTGCCAGCAGCGGGTATCTGGGGTCTTTGGGTGGCTACACCTTC. It yields the protein CASSGYLGSLGGYTF.

The chain links TRBV27 to TRBJ2-5, with 10 bases fitting TRBD2. Germline V CDR1 and CDR2: MNHEY, SMNVEV (reference sequence). The CDR3 covers 15 residues. V gave up 5 bases and J gave up 4 bases; unmatched junction bases: 7. CDR3 sequence reads: CASSHWASGGETQYF. The DNA of the CDR3 is TGTGCCAGCAGTCATTGGGCTAGCGGGGGAGAGACCCAGTACTTC.

The V call is TRBV19, the J call TRBJ2-2; 9 nucleotides align to TRBD1. Germline CDR1 is LNHDA and CDR2 is SQIVND (reference sequence). The ends lost 4 bases at V and 6 bases at J; junction bases unmatched: 9. The length of the CDR3 is 16 residues. For the CDR3, the DNA is TGTGCCAGTAGTAGCCCCGACAGGGGGGACTCCGGGGAGCTGTTTTTT. Its protein is CASSSPDRGDSGELFF. Combining the CDR3 with reference TRBV19 and TRBJ2-2 gives the whole variable domain DGGITQSPKYLFRKEGQNVTLSCEQNLNHDAMYWYRQDPGQGLRLIYYSQIVNDFQKGDIAEGYSVSREKKESFPLTVTSAQKNPTAFYLCASSSPDRGDSGELFFGEGSRLTVL.

This chain links TRBV20-1 with TRBJ2-4; D is uncertain. The germline gives CDR1 DFQATT, CDR2 SNEGSKA (reference sequence). CDR3 size: 12 residues. V shed 3 bases and J shed 6 bases, with 9 bases lying between them. CDR3 amino acids: CSASIQINIQYF. The CDR3 bases are TGCAGTGCTAGTATCCAGATAAACATTCAGTACTTC.

V gene TRBV25-1 combines with J gene TRBJ1-1; a possible D gene is TRBD1 (5 bases). The V and J ends lost 6 bases and 1 base respectively, with 12 bases between them. This CDR3 has 14 residues. Looked up from germline, CDR1 is MGHDK and CDR2 is SYGVNS. Here the CDR3 DNA reads TGTGCCAGCAGCACAACAACAGGGAACACTGAAGCTTTCTTT. This gives the protein CASSTTTGNTEAFF.

CDR3 nucleotides: TGTGCCAGCTCCAGGGGGTTAAATTCACCCCTCCACTTT. Its translation: CASSRGLNSPLHF. The V and J genes are TRBV27 and TRBJ1-6, with 7 bases that match TRBD1. The CDR3 consists of 13 residues. Trimming removed 8 bases from V and 7 bases from J; junction bases left unmatched: 5. CDR1 is MNHEY and CDR2 is SMNVEV in the germline V gene (reference sequence).

V is TRBV3-1 and J is TRBJ2-5; 11 positions agree with TRBD2. V gave up 10 bases and J gave up 5 bases; unmatched junction bases: 6. This CDR3 has 13 residues. Germline-derived CDR1 and CDR2 are LGHDT and YNNKEL (reference sequence). CDR3 bases: TGTGCCACACGACTAGCGGGGCTGGAGACCCAGTACTTC. It is translated as CATRLAGLETQYF.

This clonotype turned up a few times. The chain carries TRBV6-5 and TRBJ2-7; tentative D call: TRBD2 (6 bases). Trimming cost V 0 bases and J 2 bases, with 11 bases left between them. The CDR3 loop spans 15 amino acids. Germline values: CDR1 MNHEY, CDR2 SVGAGI. The CDR3 DNA sequence: TGTGCCAGCAGTTACTCGGATGGGAGGACCTACGAGCAGTACTTC. Encoded protein: CASSYSDGRTYEQYF.

The gene calls are TRBV5-1 and TRBJ1-3; D perhaps matches TRBD1 (5 bases). V was pared by 4 bases and J by 0 bases, with 20 bases between. The CDR3 runs to 18 residues. Per the germline V gene, CDR1 is SGHRS and CDR2 is YFSETQ. For the CDR3, the DNA is TGCGCCAGCAGCGCTGCGACGGGACGGGGCTTCTCTGGAAACACCATATATTTT. Translation: CASSAATGRGFSGNTIYF.

This clonotype was counted only a few times. The J gene is TRBJ2-3, the V gene TRBV7-9; unclear D gene. CDR3 length equals 17 residues. Germline V gives CDR1 SEHNR, CDR2 FQNEAQ (reference sequence). The V and J ends lost 0 bases and 1 base respectively, with 14 bases between them. CDR3 DNA sequence: TGTGCCAGCAGCTTAGCGCTCCAAGTGATCGGCACAGATACGCAGTATTTT. As protein: CASSLALQVIGTDTQYF.

This clonotype was seen a few times. The genes are TRBV29-1 and TRBJ2-3; the match to TRBD2 covers 8 bases. The CDR3 consists of 17 residues. Trimming cost V 1 base and J 0 bases; bases outside gene matches: 9. Germline V gene lookup returns CDR1 SQVTM and CDR2 ANQGSEA. CDR3 sequence reads: CSVEVWSGGQSTDTQYF. CDR3 bases: TGCAGCGTTGAAGTCTGGAGCGGGGGCCAAAGCACAGATACGCAGTATTTT.

This clonotype appeared a few times. V and J are TRBV7-6 and TRBJ2-5; 10 nucleotides line up with TRBD1. The CDR3 sequence is 15 residues long. V shed 10 bases and J 5 bases; nucleotides not matched to a gene: 13. CDR1 and CDR2 from the germline V gene are SGHVS and FNYEAQ. CDR3 residues: CATTPGQGMLETQYF. CDR3 sequence (DNA): TGTGCCACGACCCCGGGACAGGGGATGTTGGAGACCCAGTACTTC.

This sequence joins TRBV7-9 and TRBJ1-1; D is ambiguous. V was trimmed by 5 bases and J by 0 bases, leaving 13 bases between them. The CDR3 totals 15 residues. Per the germline V gene, CDR1 is SEHNR and CDR2 is FQNEAQ (reference sequence). In nucleotides, the CDR3 is TGTGCCAGCAGCCATGGCTTAGGAGTGAACACTGAAGCTTTCTTT. Residues: CASSHGLGVNTEAFF.

V usage is TRBV2 and J usage is TRBJ1-6; 8 bases match TRBD1. V was clipped by 6 bases and J by 5 bases; unmatched bases: 6. This CDR3 spans 15 amino acids. Germline V CDR1 and CDR2: SNHLY, FYNNEI. In DNA, the CDR3 is TGTGCCAGCAGCCGACAGGGGCTGGATAATTCACCCCTCCACTTT. Translated, it gives CASSRQGLDNSPLHF.

The table lists this clonotype with a few counts. V is TRBV7-9 and J is TRBJ2-1, with D tentatively TRBD1 (5 bases). CDR1 is SEHNR and CDR2 is FQNEAQ in the germline V gene (reference sequence). The ends were cut back, 4 bases at V and 5 bases at J, with 15 bases in the middle. The CDR3 is 15 amino acids. The CDR3 nucleotides read TGTGCCAGCAGCTCGCCCCTCAAAGGGGACAATGAGCAGTTCTTC. The encoded protein is CASSSPLKGDNEQFF. The variable domain in full, completed from reference TRBV7-9 and TRBJ2-1, reads DTGVSQNPRHKITKRGQNVTFRCDPISEHNRLYWYRQTLGQGPEFLTYFQNEAQLEKSRLLSDRFSAERPKGSFSTLEIQRTEQGDSAMYLCASSSPLKGDNEQFFGPGTRLTVL.

Ten or more counts support this clonotype. This chain connects TRBV18 to TRBJ2-3; the match to TRBD2 covers 8 bases. Germline loops: CDR1 KGHSH, CDR2 LQKENI. Losses at the gene ends were 3 bases for V and 1 base for J; bases not matched to a gene: 3. The CDR3 loop spans 15 amino acids. CDR3 in DNA: TGTGCCAGCTCACCCCCCGGGAGGGGCACAGATACGCAGTATTTT. As protein: CASSPPGRGTDTQYF.

The V and J genes are TRBV20-1 and TRBJ2-5; 8 positions match TRBD2. The V gene end was trimmed by 6 bases and the J gene end by 3 bases; junction bases not matched to a gene: 15. The CDR3 length is 16 residues. Germline V gives CDR1 DFQATT, CDR2 SNEGSKA (reference sequence). Here the CDR3 reads CSAAQGRGAGEETQYF. DNA of the CDR3: TGCAGTGCCGCTCAAGGTCGTGGAGCGGGGGAAGAGACCCAGTACTTC.

The chain recombines TRBV18 with TRBJ2-5, with unresolved D. V shed 0 bases and J shed 5 bases, with 10 bases lying between them. Per the germline V gene, CDR1 is KGHSH and CDR2 is LQKENI. There are 14 residues in the CDR3. The CDR3 loop reads CASSPPTSLETQYF. The CDR3 DNA reads TGTGCCAGCTCACCACCCACCAGTTTGGAGACCCAGTACTTC.

V usage is TRBV7-8 and J usage is TRBJ2-1; possible D gene TRBD2, 6 bases. Germline V gene lookup returns CDR1 SGHVS and CDR2 FQNEAQ. Trimming took 5 bases from V and 8 from J, leaving 13 bases between them. This CDR3 region has 13 residues. In DNA form, the CDR3 reads TGTGCCAGCAGCCACCTTACTAGCTATGAGCAGTTCTTC. Translated, it gives CASSHLTSYEQFF. Full variable domain (outside the CDR3, taken from reference TRBV7-8 and TRBJ2-1): GAGVSQSPRYKVAKRGQDVALRCDPISGHVSLFWYQQALGQGPEFLTYFQNEAQLDKSGLPSDRFFAERPEGSVSTLKIQRTQQEDSAVYLCASSHLTSYEQFFGPGTRLTVL.

This clonotype was detected a few times. The gene calls are TRBV7-9 and TRBJ2-1; tentative D call: TRBD1 (5 bases). Trimming shortened V by 2 bases and J by 7 bases, and 12 bases separated the two germline ends. Germline loops: CDR1 SEHNR, CDR2 FQNEAQ (reference sequence). The CDR3 spans 14 residues. CDR3 sequence (DNA): TGTGCCAGCAGCTTAACTGGGCAGGGAAATGAGCAGTTCTTC. Encoded protein: CASSLTGQGNEQFF.

This chain uses TRBV6-1 with TRBJ1-5; D uncertain. Between the trimmed V and J ends, which lost 3 bases and 4 bases, there was a span of 4 bases. CDR3 length equals 12 residues. Germline-derived CDR1 and CDR2 are MNHNS and SASEGT. DNA of the CDR3: TGTGCCAGCAGTGACTGGAATCAGCCCCAGCATTTT. Its translation is CASSDWNQPQHF.

This clonotype was observed a few times. This chain links TRBV28 with TRBJ2-7; D might be TRBD1 or TRBD2, each matching 5 bases. V lost 0 bases and J 3 bases, leaving 15 bases between the germline ends. CDR3 length: 16 residues. Germline V gives CDR1 MDHEN, CDR2 SYDVKM. This CDR3 is CASSLCEGTRLYEQYV. In nucleotides, the CDR3 is TGTGCCAGCAGTTTATGCGAAGGGACCCGCCTCTACGAGCAGTACGTC.

This chain uses TRBV10-2 with TRBJ1-1; 8 nucleotides match TRBD1. Germline V gene data show CDR1 as WSHSY and CDR2 as SAAADI. The CDR3 consists of 14 residues. J lost 3 bases, V lost 3 bases, and 3 bases had no gene match. CDR3 nucleotides: TGCGCCAGCAGTGATCAGGGGGCGTACACTGAAGCTTTCTTT. This translates into CASSDQGAYTEAFF.

The V and J genes are TRBV5-1 and TRBJ2-2; no firm D call. V dropped 0 bases and J dropped 3 bases, with 12 bases sitting between them. Per germline, CDR1 SGHRS and CDR2 YFSETQ. There are 16 residues in the CDR3. The CDR3: CASSLAWNRDTGELFF. The CDR3 bases are TGCGCCAGCAGCTTGGCCTGGAACAGAGACACCGGGGAGCTGTTTTTT.